This T cell receptor (beta chain) was observed in a study of vaccination and CD4 T cells after COVID-19. Germline V gene data show CDR1 as DFQATT and CDR2 as SNEGSKA (reference sequence). The CDR3 is 14 residues long. The V segment lost 5 bases and the J segment 6 bases; nucleotides outside the gene matches: 5. Scientists ran DNA taken from cultured CD4+ T cells through the Oncomine TCR Beta short-read assay for sequencing. Someone extracted genomic DNA from cultured CD4+ T cells. From the PCR reads, TCRdb called clonotypes with MiXCR, one entry per CDR3 protein. Of about 2,600 distinct CDR3 sequences listed, approximately 40% are singletons. As regards this clonotype: Its matching antigen is unknown.

Treatment noted: approximately 10-day PBMC culture with coronavirus spike peptide pools or control peptides (ViraFEST assay). Harvesting of the unexposed donor's CD4+ T cells predated the COVID-19 pandemic (2011-2018). ViraFEST used peptide pools to expand antigen-specific T cells and subsequently sequenced their TCRs. Peptide pools at 10 ug/ml and IL-2 at 10 IU/ml were added to cultures of two million PBMCs per well. Half the growth medium was swapped for new IL-2 medium on days 3 and 7. This chain connects TRBV20-1 to TRBJ2-1; TRBD2 aligns across 12 bases. The specimen sequenced was CD4+ T cells from blood, cultured in vitro. The receptor comes from a human donor in good health. CDR3 amino acids: CSAPTSGSRNEQFF. CDR3 in DNA: TGCAGTGCTCCGACTAGCGGGAGCCGCAATGAGCAGTTCTTC.